This T cell receptor (beta chain) was documented in a study of blood T cells in healthy people across ages. Overall study findings and caveats: Estimated diversity across one million T cells was deemed an underestimate.

This clonotype appeared a few times. Its target is unknown. Alongside a J-beta primer mix, a sample-barcoded 5' primer served in a second PCR lasting about 7 to 12 cycles. TCRdb reanalysed the 5' RACE reads using MiXCR and keeps one entry per CDR3 protein. This sample yields roughly 2 million distinct CDR3 sequences, of which around half are seen a single time; over 2% belongs to the top ten. J gave up 2 bases and V 4 bases, and 4 bases lay outside the gene matches. There are 15 residues in the CDR3. The germline gives CDR1 MNHEY, CDR2 SVGAGI. The sample was blood. The chain links TRBV6-5 to TRBJ2-3; 9 bases are a match to TRBD1. This sequence was found in a woman aged 40 to 55 in good health. The CDR3 sequence: CASSLQGALTDTQYF. CDR3 coding DNA: TGTGCCAGCAGTTTACAGGGGGCCCTCACAGATACGCAGTATTTT.